These 20 T cell receptor beta chains were all obtained from the same sample, sequenced in a study of control samples from healthy donors and cancer patients. Assay used: immunoSEQ multiplex PCR; TCRdb lists only in-frame clones, some missing. Here the sample spans fewer than 95,000 clones, over 80% being singletons. Material: blood. The receptors were sampled from a man under 40 in good health.

The rearrangement links TRBV6-1 to TRBJ2-7; 9 bases align to TRBD1. The CDR3 is 17 residues long. Germline V CDR1 and CDR2: MNHNS, SASEGT. The V gene end was trimmed by 4 bases and the J gene end by 4 bases; junction bases not matched to a gene: 14. CDR3 sequence (DNA): TGTGCCAGCAGTGCGTCCCGGGACAGGGCTCGACCTTACGAGCAGTACTTC. This sequence encodes CASSASRDRARPYEQYF.

V gene TRBV19 combines with J gene TRBJ2-5, with D perhaps TRBD2 (5 bases). Germline V gene sequence: CDR1 LNHDA, CDR2 SQIVND (reference sequence). V was clipped by 10 bases and J by 0 bases, with 12 bases between them. The CDR3 totals 13 residues. The CDR3 DNA follows: TGTGCCACCTCCCAGGACTACCAAGAGACCCAGTACTTC. It specifies CATSQDYQETQYF. Using reference TRBV19 and TRBJ2-5 for the parts outside the CDR3, the full variable domain is DGGITQSPKYLFRKEGQNVTLSCEQNLNHDAMYWYRQDPGQGLRLIYYSQIVNDFQKGDIAEGYSVSREKKESFPLTVTSAQKNPTAFYLCATSQDYQETQYFGPGTRLLVL.

This clone was detected only a few times. The genes are TRBV19 and TRBJ2-3; possibly TRBD1 for D (5 bases). The CDR3 is made up of 15 amino acids. Germline CDR1 LNHDA, CDR2 SQIVND (reference sequence). Between the trimmed V and J ends, which lost 3 bases and 0 bases, there was a span of 10 bases. DNA of the CDR3: TGTGCCAGTAGTATGACAGCCTTTAGCACAGATACGCAGTATTTT. It is translated as CASSMTAFSTDTQYF. The full variable domain, with the rest looked up from reference TRBV19 and TRBJ2-3, is DGGITQSPKYLFRKEGQNVTLSCEQNLNHDAMYWYRQDPGQGLRLIYYSQIVNDFQKGDIAEGYSVSREKKESFPLTVTSAQKNPTAFYLCASSMTAFSTDTQYFGPGTRLTVL.

This clone has more than one count but fewer than ten. The chain combines TRBV18 with TRBJ1-3; D remains ambiguous. V dropped 1 base and J dropped 2 bases, with 9 bases sitting between them. Germline CDR1 KGHSH, CDR2 LQKENI. The CDR3 extends over 15 amino acids. For the CDR3, the DNA is TGTGCCAGCTCACCACTCGGCGAAACTGGAAACACCATATATTTT. Its translation: CASSPLGETGNTIYF.

The rearrangement uses TRBV11-2 and TRBJ2-1; 7 nucleotides line up with TRBD1. The junction had 14 bases not matched to a gene; V was cut back by 5 bases and J by 7 bases. The CDR3 covers 16 residues. The germline V gene has CDR1 SGHAT and CDR2 FQNNGV. The CDR3 reads CASSPRQGPTGNEQFF. The CDR3 region has the DNA TGTGCCAGCAGCCCGCGACAGGGCCCTACGGGAAATGAGCAGTTCTTC.

Ten or more counts support this clone. The gene calls are TRBV5-5 and TRBJ2-7; 7 bases are a match to TRBD2. J gave up 4 bases and V 2 bases, and 3 bases lay outside the gene matches. Germline V gives CDR1 SGHKS, CDR2 YYEKEE (reference sequence). The CDR3 contains 13 residues. CDR3 protein: CASSFTSAYEQYF. DNA for the CDR3: TGTGCCAGCAGCTTTACTAGCGCGTACGAGCAGTACTTC.

This clone was recorded once. The V call is TRBV27, the J call TRBJ1-2; D uncertain. Germline CDR1 reads MNHEY; CDR2 reads SMNVEV (reference sequence). V was pared by 2 bases and J by 0 bases, with 10 bases between. This CDR3 has 15 residues. The CDR3 coding sequence is TGTGCCAGCAGTTTACACCAAGGAGCTAACTATGGCTACACCTTC. Translation: CASSLHQGANYGYTF.

The chain uses TRBV11-2 and TRBJ1-2; no reliable D call. Germline assignment: CDR1 SGHAT and CDR2 FQNNGV. The CDR3 sequence is 13 residues long. V lost 1 base, J lost 2 bases, and 5 bases lay in between. The CDR3 coding sequence is TGTGCCAGCAGCTTAGGGATAAACTATGGCTACACCTTC. Translating it yields CASSLGINYGYTF.

V usage is TRBV5-1 and J usage is TRBJ1-1; unclear D gene. The CDR3 runs 13 residues. CDR1 and CDR2 (germline): SGHRS, YFSETQ. The ends were cut back, 3 bases at V and 10 bases at J, with 16 bases in the middle. This chain's CDR3 is CASSSTSVRRAFF. As DNA, the CDR3 is TGCGCCAGCAGCTCGACATCGGTTCGGAGAGCTTTCTTT. The full variable domain, in which reference TRBV5-1 and TRBJ1-1 provide the parts outside the CDR3, is KAGVTQTPRYLIKTRGQQVTLSCSPISGHRSVSWYQQTPGQGLQFLFEYFSETQRNKGNFPGRFSGRQFSNSRSEMNVSTLELGDSALYLCASSSTSVRRAFFGQGTRLTVV.

The genes are TRBV15 and TRBJ1-2; 9 bases line up with TRBD1. The V segment lost 0 bases and the J segment 7 bases; nucleotides outside the gene matches: 6. This CDR3 has 15 amino acids. Germline CDR1 reads LNHNV; CDR2 reads YYDKDF (reference sequence). The DNA of the CDR3 is TGTGCCACCAGCAGAGATCTCCAGGACAGGGGTGGCTACACCTTC. Translated, it gives CATSRDLQDRGGYTF.

This sequence joins TRBV7-9 and TRBJ1-3, with D unclear. The CDR3 totals 14 residues. Between the trimmed V and J ends, which lost 1 base and 1 base, there was a span of 5 bases. Germline V gene lookup returns CDR1 SEHNR and CDR2 FQNEAQ (reference sequence). Here the CDR3 reads CASSLDLSGNTIYF. In nucleotides, the CDR3 is TGTGCCAGCAGCTTAGATCTTTCTGGAAACACCATATATTTT.

This chain links TRBV27 with TRBJ1-2; the D gene is possibly TRBD1 (5 bases). CDR3 length: 14 residues. Trimming pared 2 bases from V and 7 bases from J, leaving 14 bases between. CDR1 is MNHEY, CDR2 SMNVEV, per germline (reference sequence). The CDR3 DNA is TGTGCCAGCAGTTTAAAAGGCAGGGTGACTGGCTACACCTTC. Protein: CASSLKGRVTGYTF.

This chain uses TRBV11-2 with TRBJ2-7; the D gene is possibly TRBD2 (7 bases). The germline CDR1 and CDR2 sequences are SGHAT and FQNNGV. The CDR3 sequence is 15 residues long. V lost 0 bases, J lost 0 bases, and 9 bases lay in between. CDR3 sequence reads: CASSLDGGLSYEQYF. CDR3 bases: TGTGCCAGCAGCTTAGACGGGGGGCTCTCCTACGAGCAGTACTTC.

The chain combines TRBV27 with TRBJ1-1; 10 bases line up with TRBD1. The CDR3 is 13 amino acids. The germline gives CDR1 MNHEY, CDR2 SMNVEV (reference sequence). The junction had 4 bases not matched to a gene; V was cut back by 8 bases and J by 4 bases. The chain's CDR3 is CASGRTGGTEAFF. CDR3 coding DNA: TGTGCCAGCGGGCGGACAGGGGGCACTGAAGCTTTCTTT.

The rearrangement links TRBV10-3 to TRBJ1-5, with unresolved D. The CDR3 spans 14 residues. Germline CDR1 is ENHRY and CDR2 is SYGVKD. Trimming removed 6 bases from V and 4 bases from J, with 13 bases in between. DNA of the CDR3: TGTGCCATCAGAGGAACAGCGACAAATCAGCCCCAGCATTTT. Amino acids: CAIRGTATNQPQHF.

The rearrangement uses TRBV5-1 and TRBJ1-4; no reliable D call. CDR1 is SGHRS, CDR2 YFSETQ, per germline. V lost 0 bases to trimming and J lost 3 bases, with 6 bases between them. CDR3 length: 14 residues. The CDR3 reads CASSLAAANEKLFF. The CDR3 DNA reads TGCGCCAGCAGCTTGGCGGCAGCTAATGAAAAACTGTTTTTT.

V is TRBV28 and J is TRBJ1-5, with 10 nucleotides matching TRBD1. V dropped 5 bases and J dropped 6; count of bases not matched to a gene: 10. Germline loops: CDR1 MDHEN, CDR2 SYDVKM. The CDR3 spans 16 residues. DNA for the CDR3: TGTGCCAGCAGTGGCTGGACAGGGGGGATCGGTCAGCCCCAGCATTTT. It specifies CASSGWTGGIGQPQHF.

This clone is a singleton in its sample. The gene calls are TRBV2 and TRBJ1-6; the D is unclear. V lost 6 bases, J lost 14 bases, and 17 bases lay in between. This CDR3 region has 13 residues. CDR1 SNHLY and CDR2 FYNNEI come from the germline V gene. This CDR3 is CASSDNTQNTLHF. CDR3 bases: TGTGCCAGCAGCGACAATACACAGAACACCCTCCACTTT.

The V and J genes are TRBV7-8 and TRBJ2-7; D possibly uses TRBD1 or TRBD2 (5 bases each). CDR3 size: 15 residues. In germline, CDR1 is SGHVS, CDR2 FQNEAQ. V shed 1 base and J shed 1 base, with 11 bases lying between them. The CDR3 protein is CASSLVRDPSYEQYF. CDR3 DNA sequence: TGTGCCAGCAGCTTAGTAAGGGACCCGTCCTACGAGCAGTACTTC.

A few counts support this clone. The J gene is TRBJ2-5, the V gene TRBV11-2, with a weak D call TRBD2 (5 bases). The germline V gene has CDR1 SGHAT and CDR2 FQNNGV. Trimming shortened V by 4 bases and J by 5 bases, and 11 bases separated the two germline ends. This CDR3 has 13 amino acids. The CDR3 is CASSSWPGETQYF. The CDR3, as DNA: TGTGCCAGCAGCTCGTGGCCGGGGGAGACCCAGTACTTC.